This is a list of T cell receptor beta chains from one sample in a study of blood T cell repertoires in COVID-19. TCRdb's copy holds only in-frame clones and misses some; the assay was immunoSEQ multiplex PCR. The sample includes fewer than 350,000 clones, 88% of them seen just once. The sequencing input was peripheral blood. Receptors were obtained from a man aged 18 to 29 with active or convalescent COVID-19. The CDR3 runs from the conserved cysteine through the conserved F or W. A D gene is named only where the DNA matches it firmly. Clone size is stated in some rows and not others, as once, few, many or a class when expanded.

>TRBD2|TRBJ2-3|TRBV7-6|-
TGTGCCAGCAGCCTATACGGGGGGAACACAGATACGCAGTATTTT
CASSLYGGNTDTQYF
>-|TRBJ1-1|TRBV5-1|-
TGCGCCAGCAGCTTGGCAGATACTATGAACACTGAAGCTTTCTTT
CASSLADTMNTEAFF
>-|TRBJ1-5|TRBV4-3|-
TGCGCCAGCAGCCAAGATATACAGGGCGATCAGCCCCAGCATTTT
CASSQDIQGDQPQHF
>TRBD2|TRBJ2-1|TRBV7-6|-
TGTGCCAGCAGCTCTCGGCGGGGGGCTCCCTACAATGAGCAGTTCTTC
CASSSRRGAPYNEQFF
>TRBD1|TRBJ2-2|TRBV2|-
TGTGCCAACACCCCGGGACAGGGGGCGGGAGACACCGGGGAGCTGTTTTTT
CANTPGQGAGDTGELFF
>-|TRBJ2-1|TRBV7-3|-
TGTGCCAGCAGCGAGACAGCAATCTCCTACAATGAGCAGTTCTTC
CASSETAISYNEQFF
>TRBD1|TRBJ1-1|TRBV9|-
TGTGCCAGCAGCTTAACCGGGACAGGGAGTACTGAAGCTTTCTTT
CASSLTGTGSTEAFF
>TRBD2|TRBJ2-5|TRBV3-1/TRBV3-2|-
TGTGCCAGCAGCCAAGGACCCGGGGGGGAGACCCAGTACTTC
CASSQGPGGETQYF
>-|TRBJ1-4|TRBV5-1|once
TGCGCCAGCAGCTTTAGCGGGGAGGAAAAACTGTTTTTT
CASSFSGEEKLFF
>-|TRBJ1-6|TRBV5-4|-
TGTGCCAGCAGCTTCTCGGGACACAATTCACCCCTCCACTTT
CASSFSGHNSPLHF
>TRBD1|TRBJ1-4|TRBV18|-
TGTGCCAGCTCAGCGGGACAGAATGAAAAACTGTTTTTT
CASSAGQNEKLFF
>TRBD1|TRBJ1-2|TRBV5-6|-
TGTGCCAGCAGCCAGGGACAGGGGGCGCGTGGCTACACCTTC
CASSQGQGARGYTF
>-|TRBJ2-7|TRBV2|-
TGTGCCAGCAGTGATATCCTCCAGGGGGGATACGAGCAGTACTTC
CASSDILQGGYEQYF
>TRBD1|TRBJ1-4|TRBV5-5|-
TGTGCCAGCAGCTTGTCCGGGACAGGGAAGGAAAAACTGTTTTTT
CASSLSGTGKEKLFF
>-|TRBJ2-1|TRBV15|-
TGTGCCACCAGCAGAGGGGCAGATAATTGGAATGAGCAGTTCTTC
CATSRGADNWNEQFF
>-|TRBJ1-5|TRBV27|-
TGTGCCAGCAGGGCAGGGACTGACCTTTATAGCAATCAGCCCCAGCATTTT
CASRAGTDLYSNQPQHF
>-|TRBJ1-1|TRBV4-3|few
TGCGCCAGCAGCCAGGGCTATCTGTTTAACACTGAAGCTTTCTTT
CASSQGYLFNTEAFF
>TRBD1|TRBJ2-1|TRBV2|-
TGTGCCAGCAGTAGGGACAGGGCTGGGGATGAGCAGTTCTTC
CASSRDRAGDEQFF
>-|TRBJ2-7|TRBV7-9|-
TGTGCCAGCAGCCGCGACACCTCCTACGAGCAGTACTTC
CASSRDTSYEQYF
>-|TRBJ1-2|TRBV18|-
TGTGCCAGCTCACCAGAAGGGGCAGGGCGTAGCTATGGCTACACCTTC
CASSPEGAGRSYGYTF
>-|TRBJ2-7|TRBV2|-
TGTGCCAGCAGTGAGGGTCTAGGCAAAGGTTACGAGCAGTACTTC
CASSEGLGKGYEQYF
>TRBD1|TRBJ2-7|TRBV11-1|few
TGTGCCAGCAGTCCCGGACAGGGTTTTTCCGAGCAGTACTTC
CASSPGQGFSEQYF
>-|TRBJ2-5|TRBV7-9|-
TGTGCCAGCAGAGATCCCCCCCGGGCAGGGTATCCCCAAGAGACCCAGTACTTC
CASRDPPRAGYPQETQYF
>TRBD2|TRBJ2-4|TRBV10-2|-
TGCGCCAGCACTGGACTAGCGGGGGGGTTCTTAGCCAAAAACATTCAGTACTTC
CASTGLAGGFLAKNIQYF
>TRBD1|TRBJ1-1|TRBV4-1|-
TGCGCCAGCAGCCCTCAAGCCCCCGGGACAGGAGGATACACTGAAGCTTTCTTT
CASSPQAPGTGGYTEAFF
>-|TRBJ1-1|TRBV12-3/TRBV12-4|-
TGTGCCAGCAGCTACAGGGCGAACACTGAAGCTTTCTTT
CASSYRANTEAFF
>-|TRBJ1-1|TRBV6-5|-
TGTGCCAGCCACGGCGGCGGGGTCGCTGAAGCTTTCTTT
CASHGGGVAEAFF
>-|TRBJ1-6|TRBV3-1/TRBV3-2|-
TGTGCCAGCAGCCCATCGACAAATTCACCCCTCCACTTT
CASSPSTNSPLHF
>-|TRBJ1-5|TRBV7-8|-
TGTGCCAGCAGCTCGCTACAGCTCAATCAGCCCCAGCATTTT
CASSSLQLNQPQHF
>-|TRBJ2-7|TRBV3-1/TRBV3-2|-
TGTGCCAGCAGCCAAGGGCATTTAGAGCAGTACTTC
CASSQGHLEQYF
>-|TRBJ1-4|TRBV6-5|-
TGTGCCAGCAGTTACTCGAACAGGGTGAATGAAAAACTGTTTTTT
CASSYSNRVNEKLFF
>TRBD1|TRBJ2-1|TRBV9|-
TGTGCCAGCAGCGCCACAGGGGTTCACAATGAGCAGTTCTTC
CASSATGVHNEQFF
>-|TRBJ1-1|TRBV7-8|-
TGTGCCAGCGGGAGGAACACTGAAGCTTTCTTT
CASGRNTEAFF
>TRBD1|TRBJ2-1|TRBV13|-
TGTGCCAGCAGCTCCGGACAGGGGGCGAACCATGAGCAGTTCTTC
CASSSGQGANHEQFF
>TRBD1|TRBJ1-2|TRBV7-8|few
TGTGCCAGCAGCACCCGACCAGGGGGCTCTAACTATGGCTACACCTTC
CASSTRPGGSNYGYTF
>-|TRBJ1-6|TRBV6-2/TRBV6-3|-
TGTGCCAGCAGTTACTCAGGACCTAGGGAGGGACCCCTCCACTTT
CASSYSGPREGPLHF
>-|TRBJ2-5|TRBV19|-
TGTGCCAGTAGTAGGGAGACGGGCTACCAAGAGACCCAGTACTTC
CASSRETGYQETQYF
>TRBD2|TRBJ2-2|TRBV3-1/TRBV3-2|-
TGTGCCAGCAGCCCAGTAGCGGGGGTGTTTCTTGGTACCGGGGAGCTGTTTTTT
CASSPVAGVFLGTGELFF
>TRBD2|TRBJ2-7|TRBV4-3|-
TGCGCCAGCAGCCCCGGGGTAGCGGGGGACTACGAGCAGTACTTC
CASSPGVAGDYEQYF
>-|TRBJ1-1|TRBV29-1|-
TGCAGCGTTGACCAGAACACTGAAGCTTTCTTT
CSVDQNTEAFF
>TRBD1|TRBJ2-3|TRBV27|-
TGTGCCAGCAGAACCGGGACAGGGGAGGATACGCAGTATTTT
CASRTGTGEDTQYF
>-|TRBJ2-1|TRBV9|-
TGTGCCAGCAGCTCTTCCCCAGCGAGCTCCTACAATGAGCAGTTCTTC
CASSSSPASSYNEQFF
>-|TRBJ1-4|TRBV11-2|once
TGTGCCAGCAGCTTAGCATACGGGGCAACTAATGAAAAACTGTTTTTT
CASSLAYGATNEKLFF
>TRBD2|TRBJ2-2|TRBV6-4|-
TGTGCCAGCAGTGACTCAGGGGACTATCCGAACACCGGGGAGCTGTTTTTT
CASSDSGDYPNTGELFF
>TRBD1|TRBJ1-1|TRBV5-1|-
TGCGCCAGCAGCCAGGGACAGGGGGAAGCTTTCTTT
CASSQGQGEAFF
>-|TRBJ2-4|TRBV29-1|-
TGCAGCGTTGTATCCGTGGACTCTTACATTCAGTACTTC
CSVVSVDSYIQYF
>TRBD2|TRBJ2-1|TRBV9|-
TGTGCCAGCAGCGTAGGTCTAGCGGGGGGCCCTGGGGAGCAGTTCTTC
CASSVGLAGGPGEQFF
>-|TRBJ1-3|TRBV9|-
TGTGCCAGCAGCTCTAGTGGAGCCTCTGGAAACACCATATATTTT
CASSSSGASGNTIYF
>-|TRBJ1-2|TRBV7-2|-
TGTGCCAGCAGCTTAGTCCCGACAGCGAACTATGGCTACACCTTC
CASSLVPTANYGYTF
>-|TRBJ2-7|TRBV7-6|-
TGTGCCAGCAGCTTAGACTCGAGCGAGACCTACGGGCAGTACTTC
CASSLDSSETYGQYF
>-|TRBJ2-1|TRBV7-9|-
TGTGCCACCACTATGGCGGCGGGGGCATACAATGAGCAGTTCTTC
CATTMAAGAYNEQFF